The clone carrying this T cell receptor (beta chain) was seen many times. The protocol was immunoSEQ multiplex PCR, while the TCRdb copy is restricted to in-frame clones and leaves out a portion. The profile shows tens of thousands of clones, about 76% of them singletons. The CDR3 is 16 residues long. V dropped 0 bases and J dropped 2 bases, with 8 bases sitting between them. Germline assignment: CDR1 LGHNA and CDR2 YNFKEQ. This sample stems from a study of blood T cell repertoires in COVID-19. The rearrangement uses TRBV4-2 and TRBJ2-6; D is perhaps TRBD1 (6 bases). The sample consisted of peripheral blood. The source is a woman of 80 years or more with active or convalescent COVID-19. CDR3 region: CASSQEGGTGANVLTF. In DNA form, the CDR3 reads TGTGCCAGCAGCCAAGAAGGGGGAACTGGGGCCAACGTCCTGACTTTC.